The present TCR beta chain was sequenced within a study of cytomegalovirus exposure and HLA in healthy donors. This clone was picked up a small number of times. The germline V gene has CDR1 MGHRA and CDR2 YSYEKL. Deletions cut 1 base from V and 3 bases from J, with 18 bases between. The length of the CDR3 is 18 residues. The primer mix had 60 Vbeta and 13 Jbeta primers. The assay was immunoSEQ multiplex PCR, and TCRdb's table has in-frame clones only and misses some. The sample gives 150,000 or so clones, under 70% of which show up once; about 9.4% is in the top ten. The receptor comes from a man aged 30-40 years in good health and CMV-seropositive. Sequencing was done on a sample of PBMCs. The chain is built from TRBV4-1 and TRBJ1-4; TRBD1 might be the D (6 bases). The DNA of the CDR3 is TGCGCCAGCAGCCAAGCTTCCGGACCGGCAGGGGCTAATGAAAAACTGTTTTTT. It encodes CASSQASGPAGANEKLFF.